The present entry profiles one TCR beta chain with its context. It was with previously described methods and listed TCR primers that bulk TCR libraries were made. MiXCR, run by TCRdb on the PCR reads, gives a single entry per CDR3 protein. The data show under 650,000 distinct CDR3 sequences, about 20% seen once. These data belong to a study of molecular identifiers for immune sequencing clone quantification. This CDR3 has 13 amino acids. The V gene lost 7 bases and the J gene lost 8 bases, with 15 bases spanning the gap. CDR1 and CDR2 from the germline V gene are MNHEY and SMNVEV (reference sequence).

This chain uses TRBV27 with TRBJ2-1; tentatively, D is TRBD1 (6 bases). The specimen sequenced was naive CD8+ T cells from blood, with Jurkat cell RNA spiked in. Documented subset: FACS-sorted CD8+CD4-CCR7+CD45RA+ naive T cells. This clonotype originated in a human donor in good health. Some libraries in this study had Jurkat cell RNA spiked in. CDR3 nucleotides: TGTGCCAGCAAAACAATAGCAGGGGATGAGCAGTTCTTC. As protein: CASKTIAGDEQFF.